This paragraph reports one TCR beta chain. Seattle enrolled patients during active infection and tracked them longitudinally. CDR3 length equals 15 residues. V gave up 0 bases and J gave up 9 bases; unmatched junction bases: 3. From germline, CDR1 is MDHEN and CDR2 SYDVKM. This table comes from immunoSEQ multiplex PCR, and its TCRdb copy is limited to in-frame clones, with some not included. The sample holds 250,000 to 400,000 clones, about 87% seen once. The data derive from a study of blood T cell repertoires in COVID-19. Study in general: T cells, B-cell-depleted T cells, or PBMCs supplied cDNA or gDNA.

The gene calls are TRBV28 and TRBJ1-6, with 9 bases matching TRBD1. The sample consisted of peripheral blood. This receptor was identified in a woman younger than 45 with COVID-19, enrolled during active disease. CDR3 sequence reads: CASSLWTDRGSPLHF. The DNA for the CDR3 is TGTGCCAGCAGTTTATGGACGGACAGGGGTTCACCCCTCCACTTT. Full variable domain (outside the CDR3, taken from reference TRBV28 and TRBJ1-6): DVKVTQSSRYLVKRTGEKVFLECVQDMDHENMFWYRQDPGLGLRLIYFSYDVKMKEKGDIPEGYSVSREKKERFSLILESASTNQTSMYLCASSLWTDRGSPLHFGNGTRLTVT.